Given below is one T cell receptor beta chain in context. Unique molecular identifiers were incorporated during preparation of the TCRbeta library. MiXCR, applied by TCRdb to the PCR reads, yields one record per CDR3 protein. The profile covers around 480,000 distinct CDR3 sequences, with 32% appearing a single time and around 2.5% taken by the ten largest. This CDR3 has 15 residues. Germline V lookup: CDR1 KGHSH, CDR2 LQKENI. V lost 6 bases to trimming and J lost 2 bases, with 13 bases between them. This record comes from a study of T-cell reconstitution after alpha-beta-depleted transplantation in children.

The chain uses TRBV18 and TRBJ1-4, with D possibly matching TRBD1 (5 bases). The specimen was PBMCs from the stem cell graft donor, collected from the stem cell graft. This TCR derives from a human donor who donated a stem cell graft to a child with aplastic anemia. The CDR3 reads CASSRTGATNEKLFF. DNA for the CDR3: TGTGCCAGCTCGCGGACCGGGGCTACTAATGAAAAACTGTTTTTT.